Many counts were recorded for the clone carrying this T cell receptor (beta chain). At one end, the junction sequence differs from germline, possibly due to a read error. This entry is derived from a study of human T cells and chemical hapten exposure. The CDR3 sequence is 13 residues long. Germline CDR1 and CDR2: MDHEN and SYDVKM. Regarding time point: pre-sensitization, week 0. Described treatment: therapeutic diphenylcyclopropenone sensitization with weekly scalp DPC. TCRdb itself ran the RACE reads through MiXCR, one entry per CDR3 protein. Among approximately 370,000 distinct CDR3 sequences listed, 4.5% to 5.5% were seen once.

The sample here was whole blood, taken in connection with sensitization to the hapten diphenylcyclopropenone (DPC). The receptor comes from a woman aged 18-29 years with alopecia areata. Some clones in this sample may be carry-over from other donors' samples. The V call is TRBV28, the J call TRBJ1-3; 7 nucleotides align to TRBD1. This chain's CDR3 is CASSPILTGPVDF. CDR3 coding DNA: TGTGCCAGCAGCCCTATATTGACAGGGCCTGTGGATTTT.